The following is a T cell receptor beta chain sequence with its context. Treatment reported: oral pan-JAK inhibitor, 5-10 mg twice daily. The data were obtained in a study of CD8+ T cells in alopecia areata. On the study more broadly: A regimen of oral tofacitinib, 5 to 10 mg twice daily, was given to treated patients.

Trimming at V came to 5 bases and at J to 0 bases, leaving 3 bases not matched to a gene. CDR1 is SGHTA, CDR2 FQGTGA, per germline. The CDR3 has 15 residues. Extracted RNA was reverse transcribed, and the resulting cDNA served as sequencing template. Method: immunoSEQ multiplex PCR; TCRdb's copy keeps in-frame clones and lacks some. The table shows some 190,000 clones, with around 65% occurring only once. This TCR was sampled from a human donor with alopecia areata. The chain joins TRBV7-3 to TRBJ2-2, with TRBD1 identical over 7 bases. This specimen consisted of CD4+ T cells sorted from blood, obtained at approximately week 44, from a patient treated with tofacitinib. The CDR3 DNA sequence: TGTGCCAGCAGCCAAGGGACAGCGAACACCGGGGAGCTGTTTTTT. Residues: CASSQGTANTGELFF.